A selection of T cell receptor beta chains follows, all from one sample in a study of T cells in Graves' hyperthyroidism and ophthalmopathy. Each CDR3 protein is one row after TCRdb ran MiXCR on the multiplex PCR reads. The sample consists of about half a million distinct CDR3 sequences, about 16% of them appearing once. Specimen: blood. These receptor sequences come from a woman between 25 and 40 years old with Graves' ophthalmopathy. The CDR3 runs from the conserved cysteine through the conserved F or W. Each record gives: J gene, V gene, D gene, clone size, CDR3 DNA, CDR3 protein. A D gene is named only where the DNA matches it firmly. Clone size is stated in some rows and not others, as once, few, many or a class when expanded.

TRBJ2-4 TRBV28 TRBD1 few TGTGCCAGCACCGAACAGGGGGGAGCCAAAAACATTCAGTACTTC CASTEQGGAKNIQYF
TRBJ2-1 TRBV20-1 . many TGCAGTGCTAGAGATGCGGCGAGAACCTACAATGAGCAGTTCTTC CSARDAARTYNEQFF
TRBJ2-3 TRBV28 TRBD1 few TGTGCCAGCAGTGGACAGGGAATAGGCACAGATACGCAGTATTTT CASSGQGIGTDTQYF
TRBJ2-2 TRBV3-1 . many TGTGCCAGCAGCCAATATCGTGGTGGGGAGCTGTTTTTT CASSQYRGGELFF
TRBJ1-4 TRBV20-1 . many TGCAGTGCTAAGAGGTTTAATGAAAAACTGTTTTTT CSAKRFNEKLFF
TRBJ2-2 TRBV28 . . TGTGCCAGCAGTCCAACCAATTCCGTCGGGGAGCTGTTTTTT CASSPTNSVGELFF
TRBJ1-5 TRBV18 . many TGTGCCAGCTCACCCCGCAGGGATCAGCCCCAGCATTTT CASSPRRDQPQHF
TRBJ2-7 TRBV9 TRBD2 . TGTGCCAGCAGCGTAATCGCTAGCGGAGAATACGAGCAGTACTTC CASSVIASGEYEQYF
TRBJ1-2 TRBV7-9 . . TGTGCCAGCAGCTTAATCACAGGGCCTTATGGCTACACCTTC CASSLITGPYGYTF
TRBJ2-7 TRBV18 . many TGTGCCAGCTCACCACCGTCTAGGAGGAACGAGCAGTACTTC CASSPPSRRNEQYF
TRBJ1-3 TRBV4-3 TRBD1 few TGCGCCAGCAGCCAAGGGGGACAGGCTTACTCTGGAAACACCATATATTTT CASSQGGQAYSGNTIYF
TRBJ1-3 TRBV9 TRBD1 . TGTGCCAGCAGCGTAGGGGACAGGGACTTTCCGTCTGGAAACACCATATATTTT CASSVGDRDFPSGNTIYF
TRBJ2-3 TRBV5-4 . . TGTGCCAGCAGCTTTGTAGGTCTTGTTGATACGCAGTATTTT CASSFVGLVDTQYF
TRBJ1-5 TRBV6-2/TRBV6-3 . . TGTGCCAGCAGTTACTCGAACCGGGGATGGAATCAGCCCCAGCATTTT CASSYSNRGWNQPQHF
TRBJ2-7 TRBV28 TRBD1 few TGTGCCAGCAGTTTAAAAAAGGACAGGGTAAATGAGCAGTACTTC CASSLKKDRVNEQYF
TRBJ2-5 TRBV11-2 TRBD1 many TGTGCCAGCAGCACCCGGACAGGGATGGAGACCCAGTACTTC CASSTRTGMETQYF
TRBJ2-2 TRBV5-6 . few TGTGCCAGCAGCCAACCTGGCTCCCTCCTGCGCGGGAAACTTGGCGGGGAGCTGTTTTTT CASSQPGSLLRGKLGGELFF
TRBJ2-3 TRBV11-2 . . TGTGCCAGCAGCTTCTCAACAGGGTCCTCTTCGACAGATACGCAGTATTTT CASSFSTGSSSTDTQYF
TRBJ2-3 TRBV7-2 . many TGTGCCAGCAGCACCCAAGGAGATACGCAGTATTTT CASSTQGDTQYF
TRBJ1-2 TRBV12-3/TRBV12-4 TRBD1 few TGTGCCAGCAACTTACAGGGGTACTATGGCTACACCTTC CASNLQGYYGYTF
TRBJ2-7 TRBV28 . many TGTGCCAGCAGTTTAAGGCAGGGGTGGCAGTACTTC CASSLRQGWQYF
TRBJ2-1 TRBV20-1 TRBD2 many TGCAGTGCTAGAAGACTAGCGGGCATCTACAATGAGCAGTTCTTC CSARRLAGIYNEQFF
TRBJ1-1 TRBV30 TRBD1 many TGTGCCTCGACAGGGGGAGGCACTGAAGCTTTCTTT CASTGGGTEAFF
TRBJ2-1 TRBV7-9 TRBD1 . TGTGCCAGCAGCTTGGAGACAGGGTTGCCCTACAATGAGCAGTTCTTC CASSLETGLPYNEQFF
TRBJ2-2 TRBV19 TRBD1 . TGTGCCAGTAGATTTGGGGACAGGGGTATTGGGGAGCTGTTTTTT CASRFGDRGIGELFF
TRBJ2-1 TRBV7-9 TRBD2 few TGTGCCAGCAGACAACCTCTAGCGGTCGCGGAGCAGTTCTTC CASRQPLAVAEQFF
TRBJ2-3 TRBV7-2 . many TGTGCCAGCAGAATCACAGATACGCAGTATTTT CASRITDTQYF
TRBJ2-5 TRBV20-1 TRBD1 few TGCAGTGCTAGGGGGGACAGGGAGCTACAAGAGACCCAGTACTTC CSARGDRELQETQYF
TRBJ2-7 TRBV19 TRBD2 few TGTGCCAGTAACAACGGGACTAGCGGGACCTACGAGCAGTACTTC CASNNGTSGTYEQYF
TRBJ2-7 TRBV19 . . TGTGCCAGTAGGGGAGGGGGAGCGTACGAGCAGTACTTC CASRGGGAYEQYF
TRBJ2-7 TRBV27 . . TGTGCCAGCAGTTTATCGGCAACGGGGGCCGAGCAGTACTTC CASSLSATGAEQYF
TRBJ2-2 TRBV6-1 TRBD1 . TGTGCCAGCAGTATTACAGGGGGCGCGGCCGGGGAGCTGTTTTTT CASSITGGAAGELFF
TRBJ1-1 TRBV4-2 . many TGTGCCAGCAGCCAAGATAGGGGCACTGAAGCTTTCTTT CASSQDRGTEAFF
TRBJ2-2 TRBV27 . few TGTGCCAGCAGTTTAGAGGGTCTAGCATACACCGGGGAGCTGTTTTTT CASSLEGLAYTGELFF
TRBJ2-7 TRBV5-6 TRBD2 . TGTGCCAGCAGCTTGGAATTCGGACTCCGGGAGGGTGTATCCTACGAGCAGTACTTC CASSLEFGLREGVSYEQYF
TRBJ2-1 TRBV29-1 . few TGCAGCGTTGACATTAACCGGGACATTGGCTCCTACAATGAGCAGTTCTTC CSVDINRDIGSYNEQFF
TRBJ2-7 TRBV10-3 TRBD1 many TGTGCCATCAGTGAGATGGGACAGGGGGACTCCTACGAGCAGTACTTC CAISEMGQGDSYEQYF